This TCR beta chain was recovered during a study of human T cells and chemical hapten exposure. Study-wide results and caveats: TCRs exceeding a frequency of 1 in 1000 stayed unchanged under DPC sensitization.

In its sample, this clonotype was seen a few times. Its antigen is still unknown. The CDR3 spans 16 residues. V was clipped by 0 bases and J by 2 bases; unmatched bases: 4. CDR1 is SQVTM and CDR2 is ANQGSEA in the germline V gene. Time point of the sample: healthy volunteer bleed at 2 weeks. Unfractionated whole blood served as the source for total RNA extraction. Unique molecular identifiers were affixed to discrete cDNA molecules within the library. Original methodology: From roughly 23,000 to 700,000 TCRs were found per sample, with a median of approximately 92,000. MiXCR, run by TCRdb on the RACE reads, gives a single entry per CDR3 protein. The authors' filters were not applied to this entry. The table records about 45,000 distinct CDR3 sequences, approximately 4.5% of them present only once.

The chain has TRBV29-1 and TRBJ2-1, with 10 bases fitting TRBD1. The sequenced sample consisted of whole blood. This sequence was found in a female donor in good health. Some clones in this sample may be carry-over from other donors' samples. Here the CDR3 DNA reads TGCAGCGTTGAAGACCCCGGGACAGGGGCCTACAATGAGCAGTTCTTC. This translates into CSVEDPGTGAYNEQFF.